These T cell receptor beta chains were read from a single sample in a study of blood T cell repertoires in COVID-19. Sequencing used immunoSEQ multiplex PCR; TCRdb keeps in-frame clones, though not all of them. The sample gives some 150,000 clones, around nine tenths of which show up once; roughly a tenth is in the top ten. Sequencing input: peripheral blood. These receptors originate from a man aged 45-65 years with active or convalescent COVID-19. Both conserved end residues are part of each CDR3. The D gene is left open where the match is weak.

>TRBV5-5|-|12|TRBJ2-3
CASSFYGDTQYF
TGTGCCAGCAGCTTTTACGGAGATACGCAGTATTTT
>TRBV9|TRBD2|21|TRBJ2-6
CASSHSSSGRSWGPGANVLTF
TGTGCCAGCAGCCACTCATCTAGCGGGAGAAGTTGGGGCCCTGGGGCCAACGTCCTGACTTTC
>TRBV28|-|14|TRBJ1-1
CASRPGTQNTEAFF
TGTGCCAGCAGACCCGGGACACAGAACACTGAAGCTTTCTTT
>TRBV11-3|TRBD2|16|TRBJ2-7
CASSLGGTSGTYEQYF
TGTGCCAGCAGCTTAGGCGGGACTAGCGGCACCTACGAGCAGTACTTC
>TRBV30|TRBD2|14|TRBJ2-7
CAWRLAGYTYEQYF
TGTGCCTGGAGACTAGCGGGCTACACCTACGAGCAGTACTTC
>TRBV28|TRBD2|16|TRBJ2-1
CASRPPSGRLGNEQFF
TGTGCCAGCAGACCCCCTAGCGGGAGACTGGGCAATGAGCAGTTCTTC
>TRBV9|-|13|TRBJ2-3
CASSVSLADTQYF
TGTGCCAGCAGCGTCAGCCTAGCAGATACGCAGTATTTT
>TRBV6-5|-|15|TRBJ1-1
CASSYSGRGNTEAFF
TGTGCCAGCAGTTACTCGGGCAGGGGGAACACTGAAGCTTTCTTT
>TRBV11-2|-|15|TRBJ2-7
CASSLVLRSSYEQYF
TGTGCCAGCAGCTTAGTGTTGCGGAGCTCCTACGAGCAGTACTTC
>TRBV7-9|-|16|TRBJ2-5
CASSFPAGQGGETQYF
TGTGCCAGCAGCTTCCCCGCCGGGCAGGGAGGAGAGACCCAGTACTTC
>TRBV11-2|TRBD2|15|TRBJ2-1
CASSFRTSSYNEQFF
TGTGCCAGCAGCTTCAGGACTAGCTCCTACAATGAGCAGTTCTTC
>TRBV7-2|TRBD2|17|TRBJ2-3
CASSPPGLAGVTDTQYF
TGTGCCAGCAGCCCGCCGGGACTAGCGGGAGTAACAGATACGCAGTATTTT
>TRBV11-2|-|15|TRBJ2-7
CASSFTKEGPYEQYF
TGTGCCAGCAGCTTCACTAAGGAGGGCCCCTACGAGCAGTACTTC
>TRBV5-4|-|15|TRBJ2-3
CASSLDQGRADTQYF
TGTGCCAGCAGCTTGGACCAGGGGAGGGCAGATACGCAGTATTTT
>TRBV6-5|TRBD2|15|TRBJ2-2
CASSFRREGSGELFF
TGTGCCAGCAGTTTTAGGCGGGAGGGGTCCGGGGAGCTGTTTTTT
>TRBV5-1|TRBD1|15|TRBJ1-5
CASRETGEVSQPQHF
TGCGCCAGCAGGGAGACAGGGGAGGTGAGTCAGCCCCAGCATTTT
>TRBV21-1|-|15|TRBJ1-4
CASSKASGMDEKLFF
TGTGCCAGCAGCAAAGCGTCAGGGATGGATGAAAAACTGTTTTTT
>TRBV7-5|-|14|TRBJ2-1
CARSVRTGAYEQFF
TGTGCCAGAAGCGTCAGGACAGGAGCCTATGAGCAGTTCTTC
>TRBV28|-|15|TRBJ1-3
CASSLYGSSGNTIYF
TGTGCCAGCAGTTTATATGGCAGCTCTGGAAACACCATATATTTT
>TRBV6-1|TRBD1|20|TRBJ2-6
CASSGYLGTGGPSGANVLTF
TGTGCCAGCAGTGGGTATCTCGGGACAGGGGGCCCCTCTGGGGCCAACGTCCTGACTTTC
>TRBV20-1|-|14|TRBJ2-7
CSASRAGGTYEQYF
TGCAGTGCTAGTCGGGCAGGGGGGACCTACGAGCAGTACTTC
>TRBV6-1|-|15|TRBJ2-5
CASSELTGISETQYF
TGTGCCAGCAGTGAACTTACAGGGATTTCGGAGACCCAGTACTTC
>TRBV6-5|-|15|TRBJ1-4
CASSNDRFGNEKLFF
TGTGCCAGCAGTAACGACAGGTTCGGGAATGAAAAACTGTTTTTT
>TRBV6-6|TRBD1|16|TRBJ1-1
CASSYRVDRLNTEAFF
TGTGCCAGCAGTTACCGTGTGGACAGGCTGAACACTGAAGCTTTCTTT
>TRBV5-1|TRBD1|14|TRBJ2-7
CASSFRDRGGEQYF
TGCGCCAGCAGCTTCCGGGACAGGGGTGGGGAGCAGTACTTC
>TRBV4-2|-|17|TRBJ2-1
CASSQTPMGSRMNEQFF
TGTGCCAGCAGCCAAACCCCAATGGGCAGTCGGATGAATGAGCAGTTCTTC
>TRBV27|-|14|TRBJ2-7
CASSFAGDSYEQYF
TGTGCCAGCAGTTTTGCAGGGGACTCCTACGAGCAGTACTTC
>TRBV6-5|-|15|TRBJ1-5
CASSWGLGNNQPQHF
TGTGCCAGCAGCTGGGGGCTTGGGAACAATCAGCCCCAGCATTTT
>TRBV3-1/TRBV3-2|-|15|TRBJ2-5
CASSQSTVVGRTQYF
TGTGCCAGCAGCCAAAGTACGGTCGTGGGCAGGACCCAGTACTTC
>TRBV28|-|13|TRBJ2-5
CASCGTPLETQYF
TGTGCCAGTTGCGGGACCCCACTGGAGACCCAGTACTTC
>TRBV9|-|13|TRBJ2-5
CASSVDIKETQYF
TGTGCCAGCAGCGTAGACATAAAAGAGACCCAGTACTTC
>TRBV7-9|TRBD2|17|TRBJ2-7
CASSSGFTSGRAYEQYF
TGTGCCAGCAGCTCAGGATTCACTAGCGGGAGGGCCTACGAGCAGTACTTC
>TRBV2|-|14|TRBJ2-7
CASRADGLSYEQYF
TGTGCCAGCAGAGCCGACGGACTATCCTACGAGCAGTACTTC
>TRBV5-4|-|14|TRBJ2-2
CASSFQGTTGELFF
TGTGCCAGCAGCTTCCAGGGAACTACCGGGGAGCTGTTTTTT
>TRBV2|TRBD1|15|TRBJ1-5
CASSKQGALNQPQHF
TGTGCCAGCAGTAAACAGGGGGCCCTGAATCAGCCCCAGCATTTT
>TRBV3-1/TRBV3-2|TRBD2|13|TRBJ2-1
CASRRTSGQEQFF
TGTGCCAGCAGACGGACTAGCGGTCAAGAGCAGTTCTTC
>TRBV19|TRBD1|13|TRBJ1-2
CASSMGTAYGYTF
TGTGCCAGTAGTATGGGGACAGCTTATGGCTACACCTTC
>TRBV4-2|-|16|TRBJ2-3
CASSQPLSVSTDTQYF
TGTGCCAGCAGCCAACCTCTCTCGGTTAGCACAGATACGCAGTATTTT
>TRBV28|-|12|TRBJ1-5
CASRLRGEAQHF
TGTGCCAGCAGACTTAGGGGTGAGGCCCAGCATTTT
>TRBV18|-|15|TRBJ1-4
CASSPARATNEKLFF
TGTGCCAGCTCACCTGCTCGGGCAACTAATGAAAAACTGTTTTTT